Listed below are T cell receptor beta chains from one sample, sequenced in a study of cytotoxic CD8 clonotypes in ibrutinib-treated CLL. Clones were read by immunoSEQ multiplex PCR, and TCRdb kept only the in-frame ones, dropping some. The sample has approximately 340,000 clones; approximately 67% are singletons. The sequenced sample was PBMCs, obtained after 36 months of ibrutinib treatment. The receptors were sampled from a human donor with chronic lymphocytic leukemia. The CDR3 runs from the conserved cysteine through the conserved F or W. A D gene is named only where the DNA matches it firmly. Expanded clones get a size class; other rows say once, few or many, or leave the size out.

D	V	J	size	DNA	CDR3
TRBD1	TRBV25-1	TRBJ1-6	.	TGTGCCAGCAGACACAGGGGGCGAGAATCACCCCTCCACTTT	CASRHRGRESPLHF
.	TRBV2	TRBJ2-3	.	TGTGCCAGCACCCATAGGGGCACAGATACGCAGTATTTT	CASTHRGTDTQYF
TRBD1	TRBV5-1	TRBJ1-1	.	TGCGCCAGCAGCGTGGGACAGGCTTCGACTGAAGCTTTCTTT	CASSVGQASTEAFF
.	TRBV18	TRBJ1-1	.	TGTGCCAGCTCTCCGGGGGTAAACACTGAAGCTTTCTTT	CASSPGVNTEAFF
TRBD1	TRBV7-2	TRBJ2-7	.	TGTGCCAGCAGCTTAGTTTGGGACAGGAATTACGAGCAGTACTTC	CASSLVWDRNYEQYF
TRBD1	TRBV10-3	TRBJ2-1	few	TGTGCCCACTCCCAGGGGGACAATGAGCAGTTCTTC	CAHSQGDNEQFF
.	TRBV2	TRBJ2-6	.	TGTGCCAGCAGTGGAGACAGGGCCAACGTCCTGACTTTC	CASSGDRANVLTF
TRBD1	TRBV7-9	TRBJ2-7	.	TGTGCCAGCAGCTCACTGTGGCAGGGGGCTTCCTACGAGCAGTACTTC	CASSSLWQGASYEQYF
.	TRBV9	TRBJ2-2	.	TGTGCCAGCAGCCCCCGGACAAGCACCGGGGAGCTGTTTTTT	CASSPRTSTGELFF
TRBD2	TRBV5-1	TRBJ2-2	.	TGCGCCAGCAGCCCCGGACTAGCGGGGGGGTTGAACACCGGGGAGCTGTTTTTT	CASSPGLAGGLNTGELFF
TRBD2	TRBV5-1	TRBJ2-3	.	TGCGCCAGCACACTAGCGGGATTCACAGATACGCAGTATTTT	CASTLAGFTDTQYF
.	TRBV15	TRBJ2-7	.	TGTGCCACCAGCAGAGGTCACTACGAGCAGTACTTC	CATSRGHYEQYF
.	TRBV5-6	TRBJ2-7	.	TGTGCCAGCAGCTCCGCCGGGACGCCAGCCTACGAGCAGTACTTC	CASSSAGTPAYEQYF
TRBD2	TRBV9	TRBJ2-3	few	TGTGCCAGCAGCGTAGGGGTAGCGGGAGGGTCAGATACGCAGTATTTT	CASSVGVAGGSDTQYF
TRBD1	TRBV19	TRBJ1-2	.	TGTGCCAGTACCCCCCTGGACAGGCCACTCTATGGCTACACCTTC	CASTPLDRPLYGYTF
.	TRBV7-6	TRBJ2-3	.	TGTGCCAGCAGTCGGCCAGGTCGCACAGATACGCAGTATTTT	CASSRPGRTDTQYF
.	TRBV6-5	TRBJ1-3	few	TGTGCCAGCACCCGGGGAAACACCATATATTTT	CASTRGNTIYF
.	TRBV19	TRBJ2-7	few	TGTGCCAGTAGTCACCTCCGGGACTACGAGCAGTACTTC	CASSHLRDYEQYF
.	TRBV7-2	TRBJ2-7	few	TGTGCCAGCAGCTTAGGACCTAACTACGAGCAGTACTTC	CASSLGPNYEQYF
.	TRBV5-6	TRBJ2-7	.	TGTGCCAGCAAACGGGGCCCCACCTACGAGCAGTACTTC	CASKRGPTYEQYF
TRBD1	TRBV29-1	TRBJ1-2	.	TGCAGCGTTGCCGGACAGGGGGCTAACTATGGCTACACCTTC	CSVAGQGANYGYTF
TRBD2	TRBV19	TRBJ2-1	.	TGTGCCAGTAGTATAAGGGGTAGCGGGATGCATGAGCAGTTCTTC	CASSIRGSGMHEQFF
TRBD2	TRBV4-1	TRBJ2-3	few	TGCGCCAGCAGCCAAGTGGGAGGGAACACAGATACGCAGTATTTT	CASSQVGGNTDTQYF
TRBD1	TRBV10-3	TRBJ1-2	.	TGTGCCATCAGTGAGGGAACAGGGGATGGCTACACCTTC	CAISEGTGDGYTF
.	TRBV4-1	TRBJ2-5	.	TGCGCCAGCAGCCAAGATGATCGAGGAGAGACCCAGTACTTC	CASSQDDRGETQYF
.	TRBV4-1	TRBJ2-1	.	TGCGCCAGCAGCCAAGTGAGGGATGAGCAGTTCTTC	CASSQVRDEQFF
.	TRBV9	TRBJ2-1	.	TGTGCCAGCAGCGTAGAAAGGGTCTCCTACAATGAGCAGTTCTTC	CASSVERVSYNEQFF
.	TRBV5-5	TRBJ2-5	.	TGTGCCAGCAGCTTGCAGGGGGGTATAGGGACCCAGTACTTC	CASSLQGGIGTQYF
TRBD1	TRBV9	TRBJ2-1	.	TGTGCCAGCAGCCTCCGGACAGGGAGGACTCCTTACAATGAGCAGTTCTTC	CASSLRTGRTPYNEQFF
.	TRBV21-1	TRBJ1-1	few	TGTGCCAGGGGCACTGAAGCTTTCTTT	CARGTEAFF
.	TRBV2	TRBJ2-3	.	TGTGCCAGCAGAGAAGACGGTCGGAGCACAGATACGCAGTATTTT	CASREDGRSTDTQYF
.	TRBV5-6	TRBJ1-5	.	TGTGCCAGCAGTTCCCTCCGGGACAATAATCAGCCCCAGCATTTT	CASSSLRDNNQPQHF
.	TRBV15	TRBJ2-4	.	TGTGCCACCAGCAGAGTCGCCAAAAACATTCAGTACTTC	CATSRVAKNIQYF
TRBD1	TRBV7-2	TRBJ1-5	.	TGTGCCAGCAGCTTATTTTCCCGCGTGGGGACAGTCCGGAATCAGCCCCAGCATTTT	CASSLFSRVGTVRNQPQHF
.	TRBV5-1	TRBJ1-2	.	TGCGCCAGTAGGTTCTTACAAGGTTTTGGCTACACCTTC	CASRFLQGFGYTF
TRBD1	TRBV5-4	TRBJ2-7	.	TGTGCCAGCAGCCCCGGACAGGTCTACGAGCAGTACTTC	CASSPGQVYEQYF
TRBD2	TRBV11-2	TRBJ2-1	.	TGTGCCAGCAAGACCGGGACTAGCGGGAGTGAGCAGTTCTTC	CASKTGTSGSEQFF
.	TRBV5-1	TRBJ2-3	.	TGCGCCAGCAGCTCAGGACCAGTTCGCACAGATACGCAGTATTTT	CASSSGPVRTDTQYF
.	TRBV11-2	TRBJ2-2	few	TGTGCCAGCAGCTTAGCCGGGGGGCTTGGCACCGGGGAGCTGTTTTTT	CASSLAGGLGTGELFF
TRBD1	TRBV29-1	TRBJ1-5	.	TGCAGCGTTGGAGACAGGGGCCCAAGCAATCAGCCCCAGCATTTT	CSVGDRGPSNQPQHF
.	TRBV29-1	TRBJ2-1	.	TGCAGCGTTGAAGATCAACGAGTACATGAGCAGTTCTTC	CSVEDQRVHEQFF
TRBD2	TRBV28	TRBJ2-7	.	TGTGCCAGCAGTTTATCCTTCCCTTTAGCGGGACGCTACGAGCAGTACTTC	CASSLSFPLAGRYEQYF
.	TRBV5-1	TRBJ1-2	.	TGCGCCAGCAGCCCCGCCAGGGACTATGGCTACACCTTC	CASSPARDYGYTF
TRBD1	TRBV9	TRBJ1-5	.	TGTGCCAGCAGCGCCGGACAGGGCCCGGATCAGCCCCAGCATTTT	CASSAGQGPDQPQHF
.	TRBV18	TRBJ2-7	few	TGTGCCAGCTCACCACCGATGGGCTCCGTAGAGCAGTACTTC	CASSPPMGSVEQYF
.	TRBV28	TRBJ1-4	.	TGTGCCAGCACCCCGTCCCCGGTGAACGAAAAACTGTTTTTT	CASTPSPVNEKLFF
TRBD2	TRBV19	TRBJ2-1	once	TGTGCCAGTAGCTGGGGGGGGTTATCCTACAATGAGCAGTTCTTC	CASSWGGLSYNEQFF
.	TRBV7-6	TRBJ2-1	.	TGTGCCAGCAGCTTAGCCGAGGGCAGGGTCTATGAGCAGTTCTTC	CASSLAEGRVYEQFF
TRBD1	TRBV15	TRBJ2-1	once	TGTGCCACCAGACGGACAGGAGAGAGCTCCTACAATGAGCAGTTCTTC	CATRRTGESSYNEQFF
TRBD1	TRBV28	TRBJ1-2	.	TGTGCCAGCAGGCAGACAGGGAACTATGGCTACACCTTC	CASRQTGNYGYTF
.	TRBV18	TRBJ2-3	once	TGTGCCAGCTCACCAGTTAGCGGCAGGGATACGCAGTATTTT	CASSPVSGRDTQYF
TRBD2	TRBV7-9	TRBJ2-7	.	TGTGCCAGCAGCTTAGGATCGGGAGGGAGCTCCTACGAGCAGTACTTC	CASSLGSGGSSYEQYF
.	TRBV29-1	TRBJ2-7	.	TGCAGCGTAAAATGGACGGGGAGCTCCTACGAGCAGTACTTC	CSVKWTGSSYEQYF
.	TRBV5-4	TRBJ2-7	.	TGTGCCAGCAGCTCAACTATGGGCAGCTCCTACGAGCAGTACTTC	CASSSTMGSSYEQYF
TRBD1	TRBV5-1	TRBJ2-3	.	TGCGCCAGCAGCTTGAGGGGGACAGGGCCAACAGATACGCAGTATTTT	CASSLRGTGPTDTQYF
.	TRBV10-1	TRBJ2-1	few	TGCGCCAGCATTCTACTAGCTCACAATGAGCAGTTCTTC	CASILLAHNEQFF
TRBD2	TRBV11-1	TRBJ2-5	.	TGTGCCAGCAGCTTAAGCCCGGGGACTAAAGAGACCCAGTACTTC	CASSLSPGTKETQYF
.	TRBV9	TRBJ2-3	few	TGTGCCAGCAGCGTAGAAACCCGAACAGATACGCAGTATTTT	CASSVETRTDTQYF